Listed here is a single TCR beta chain. The entry originates in a study of OX40 agonist ivuxolimab in advanced cancers. Study overall: The patients received ivuxolimab by intravenous route every 2 weeks at 0.01 to 10 mg/kg. Participants could have had prior anti-PD-1, anti-PD-L1 or anti-CTLA-4 therapy, and roughly 39% had some.

Germline CDR1 reads MNHEY; CDR2 reads SMNVEV (reference sequence). This CDR3 comprises 13 residues. V trimming: 3 bases; J trimming: 3 bases; junction bases outside the gene matches: 2. TCRdb keeps only in-frame clones here, not all; method: immunoSEQ multiplex PCR. The data hold tens of thousands of clones, with approximately 90% observed a single time. Sequencing used CD4+ or CD8+ T cells sorted from blood, obtained in a trial of the OX40 agonist ivuxolimab. The sequence was obtained from an adult with an advanced solid tumor such as melanoma, head and neck, liver or kidney cancer. V usage is TRBV27 and J usage is TRBJ2-7, with TRBD2 matching over 7 bases. The CDR3 DNA is TGTGCCAGCAGTTTGGGGGGGGGCTACGAGCAGTACTTC. Encoded protein: CASSLGGGYEQYF.